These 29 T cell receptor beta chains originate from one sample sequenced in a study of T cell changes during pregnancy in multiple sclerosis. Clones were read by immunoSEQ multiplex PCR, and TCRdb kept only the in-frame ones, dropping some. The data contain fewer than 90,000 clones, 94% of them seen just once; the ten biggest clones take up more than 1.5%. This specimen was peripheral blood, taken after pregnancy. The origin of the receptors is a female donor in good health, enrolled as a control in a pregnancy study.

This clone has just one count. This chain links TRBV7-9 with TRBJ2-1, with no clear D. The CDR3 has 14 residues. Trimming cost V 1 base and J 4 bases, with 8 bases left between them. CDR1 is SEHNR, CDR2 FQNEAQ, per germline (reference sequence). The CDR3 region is CASSLGGLYNEQFF. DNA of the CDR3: TGTGCCAGCAGCTTAGGAGGTCTTTACAATGAGCAGTTCTTC.

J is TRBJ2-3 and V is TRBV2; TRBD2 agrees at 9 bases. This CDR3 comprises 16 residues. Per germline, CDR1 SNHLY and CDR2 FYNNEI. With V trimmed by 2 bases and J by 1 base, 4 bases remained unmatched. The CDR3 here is CASSESASGGTDTQYF. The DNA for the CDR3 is TGTGCCAGCAGTGAATCCGCTAGCGGGGGCACAGATACGCAGTATTTT.

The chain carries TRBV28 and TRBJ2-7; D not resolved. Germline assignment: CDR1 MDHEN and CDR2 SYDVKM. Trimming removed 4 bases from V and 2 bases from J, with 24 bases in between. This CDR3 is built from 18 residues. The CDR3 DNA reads TGTGCCAGCAGTTCCTTACTGACAAAGCCTATATCAACCTACGAGCAGTACTTC. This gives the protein CASSSLLTKPISTYEQYF.

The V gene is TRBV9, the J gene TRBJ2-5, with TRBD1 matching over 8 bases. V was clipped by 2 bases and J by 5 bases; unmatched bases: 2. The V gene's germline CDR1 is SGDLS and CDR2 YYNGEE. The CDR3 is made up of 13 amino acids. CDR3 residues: CASSVNRGETQYF. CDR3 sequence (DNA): TGTGCCAGCAGCGTGAACAGGGGGGAGACCCAGTACTTC.

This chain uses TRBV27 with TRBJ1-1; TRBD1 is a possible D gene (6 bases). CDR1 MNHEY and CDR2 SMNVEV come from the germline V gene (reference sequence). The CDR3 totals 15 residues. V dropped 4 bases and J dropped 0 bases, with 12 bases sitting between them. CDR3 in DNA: TGTGCCAGCAGTTCCCGGACAGCTATGAACACTGAAGCTTTCTTT. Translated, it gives CASSSRTAMNTEAFF.

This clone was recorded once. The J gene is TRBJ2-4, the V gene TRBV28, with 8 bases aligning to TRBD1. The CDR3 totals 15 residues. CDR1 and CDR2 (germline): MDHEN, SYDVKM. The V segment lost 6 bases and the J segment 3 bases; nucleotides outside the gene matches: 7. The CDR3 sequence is CASSISTGVKNIQYF. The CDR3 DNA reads TGTGCCAGCAGCATATCGACAGGGGTCAAAAACATTCAGTACTTC.

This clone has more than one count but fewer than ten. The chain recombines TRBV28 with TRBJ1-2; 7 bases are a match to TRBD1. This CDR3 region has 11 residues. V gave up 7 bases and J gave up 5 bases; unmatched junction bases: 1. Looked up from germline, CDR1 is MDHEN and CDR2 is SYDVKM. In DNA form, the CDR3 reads TGTGCCAGCACCAGGGGGTATGGCTACACCTTC. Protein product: CASTRGYGYTF.

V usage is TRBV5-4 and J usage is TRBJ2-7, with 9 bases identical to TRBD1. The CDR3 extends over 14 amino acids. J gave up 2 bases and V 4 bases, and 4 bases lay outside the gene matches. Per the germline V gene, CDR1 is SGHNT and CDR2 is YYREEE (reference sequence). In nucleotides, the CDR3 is TGTGCCAGCAGCCGAGGGACAGGGCCCTACGAGCAGTACTTC. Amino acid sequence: CASSRGTGPYEQYF.

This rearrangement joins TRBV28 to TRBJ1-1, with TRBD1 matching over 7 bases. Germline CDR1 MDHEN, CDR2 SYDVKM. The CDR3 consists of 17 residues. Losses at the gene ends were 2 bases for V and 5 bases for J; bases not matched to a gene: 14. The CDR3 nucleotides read TGTGCCAGCAGTTTAAGGGACAGAGGGGGAAGGCGGACTGAAGCTTTCTTT. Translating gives CASSLRDRGGRRTEAFF.

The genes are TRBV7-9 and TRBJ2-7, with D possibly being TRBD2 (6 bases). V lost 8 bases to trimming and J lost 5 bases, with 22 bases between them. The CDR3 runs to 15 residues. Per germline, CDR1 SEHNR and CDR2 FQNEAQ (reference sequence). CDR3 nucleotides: TGTGCCAGCTTCCCCAGAAGGGCTAGCGACAACGAGCAGTACTTC. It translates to CASFPRRASDNEQYF. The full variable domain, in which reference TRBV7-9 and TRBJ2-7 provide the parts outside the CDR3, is DTGVSQNPRHKITKRGQNVTFRCDPISEHNRLYWYRQTLGQGPEFLTYFQNEAQLEKSRLLSDRFSAERPKGSFSTLEIQRTEQGDSAMYLCASFPRRASDNEQYFGPGTRLTVT.

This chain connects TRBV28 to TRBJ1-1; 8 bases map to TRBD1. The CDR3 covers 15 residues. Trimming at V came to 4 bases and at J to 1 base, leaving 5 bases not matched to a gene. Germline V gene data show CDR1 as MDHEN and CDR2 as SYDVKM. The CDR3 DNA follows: TGTGCCAGCAGTTACGGACAGGGATGGAACACTGAAGCTTTCTTT. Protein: CASSYGQGWNTEAFF.

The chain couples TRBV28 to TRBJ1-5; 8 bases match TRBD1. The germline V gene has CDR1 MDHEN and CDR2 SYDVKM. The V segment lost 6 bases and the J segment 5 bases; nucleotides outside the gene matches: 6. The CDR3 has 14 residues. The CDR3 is CASRPDRVDQPQHF. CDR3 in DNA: TGTGCCAGCAGGCCGGACAGGGTGGATCAGCCCCAGCATTTT.

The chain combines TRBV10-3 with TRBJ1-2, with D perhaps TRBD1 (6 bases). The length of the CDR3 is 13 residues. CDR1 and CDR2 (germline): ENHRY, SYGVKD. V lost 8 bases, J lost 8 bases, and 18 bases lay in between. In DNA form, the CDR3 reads TGTGCCATCCTCCGGACCTCACAGGGAGGCTACACCTTC. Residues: CAILRTSQGGYTF.

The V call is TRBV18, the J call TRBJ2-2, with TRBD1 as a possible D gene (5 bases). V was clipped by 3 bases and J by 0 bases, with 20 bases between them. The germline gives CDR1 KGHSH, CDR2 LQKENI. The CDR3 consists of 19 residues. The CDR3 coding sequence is TGTGCCAGCTCACCGCGCACGGACATTCCTATACCGAACACCGGGGAGCTGTTTTTT. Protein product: CASSPRTDIPIPNTGELFF.

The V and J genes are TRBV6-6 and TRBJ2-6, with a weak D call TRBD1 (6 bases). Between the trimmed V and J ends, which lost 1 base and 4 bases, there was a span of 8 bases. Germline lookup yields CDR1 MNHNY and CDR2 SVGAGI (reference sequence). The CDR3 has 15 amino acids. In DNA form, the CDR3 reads TGTGCCAGCAGTTACTACGGACAGGGGGCCAACGTCCTGACTTTC. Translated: CASSYYGQGANVLTF.

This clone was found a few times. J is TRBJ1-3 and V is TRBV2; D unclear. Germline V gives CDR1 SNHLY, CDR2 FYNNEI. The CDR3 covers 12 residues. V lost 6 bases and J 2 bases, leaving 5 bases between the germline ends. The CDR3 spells CASSITGNTIYF. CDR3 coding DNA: TGTGCCAGCAGCATCACTGGAAACACCATATATTTT. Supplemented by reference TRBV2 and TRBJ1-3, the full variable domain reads EPEVTQTPSHQVTQMGQEVILRCVPISNHLYFYWYRQILGQKVEFLVSFYNNEISEKSEIFDDQFSVERPDGSNFTLKIRSTKLEDSAMYFCASSITGNTIYFGEGSWLTVV.

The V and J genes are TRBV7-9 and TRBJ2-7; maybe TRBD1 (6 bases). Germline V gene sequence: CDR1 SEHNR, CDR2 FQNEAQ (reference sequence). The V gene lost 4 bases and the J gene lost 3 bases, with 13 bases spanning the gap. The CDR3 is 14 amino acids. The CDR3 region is CASSSRQEVYEQYF. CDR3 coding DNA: TGTGCCAGCAGCTCTAGACAGGAAGTCTACGAGCAGTACTTC.

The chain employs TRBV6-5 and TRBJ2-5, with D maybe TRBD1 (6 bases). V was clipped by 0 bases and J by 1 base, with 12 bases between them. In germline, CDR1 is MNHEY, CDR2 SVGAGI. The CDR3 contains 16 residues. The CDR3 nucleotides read TGTGCCAGCAGTTACTCTCTGGCAGGGGCCCAAGAGACCCAGTACTTC. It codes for CASSYSLAGAQETQYF.

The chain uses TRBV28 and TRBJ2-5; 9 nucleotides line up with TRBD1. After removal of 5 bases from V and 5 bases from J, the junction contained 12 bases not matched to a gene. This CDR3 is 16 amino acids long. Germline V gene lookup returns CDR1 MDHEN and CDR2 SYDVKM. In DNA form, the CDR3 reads TGTGCCAGCAGTCCCGGGACAGGGATAGGCTTCGAGACCCAGTACTTC. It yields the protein CASSPGTGIGFETQYF.

The DNA for the CDR3 is TGTGCCTGGGGACCGGGACTTACATGGTTAGGCTACACCTTC. This translates into CAWGPGLTWLGYTF. This chain uses TRBV30 with TRBJ1-2; D might be TRBD1 (5 bases). V shed 5 bases and J shed 8 bases, with 21 bases lying between them. Germline V gene data show CDR1 as GTSNPN and CDR2 as SVGIG (reference sequence). The CDR3 extends over 14 amino acids.

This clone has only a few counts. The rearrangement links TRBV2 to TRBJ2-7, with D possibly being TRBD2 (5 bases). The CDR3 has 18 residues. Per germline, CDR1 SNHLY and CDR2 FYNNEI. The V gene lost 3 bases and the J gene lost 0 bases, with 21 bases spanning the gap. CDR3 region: CASSEGFERAEGSYEQYF. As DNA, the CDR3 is TGTGCCAGCAGTGAGGGTTTTGAGAGGGCTGAGGGCTCCTACGAGCAGTACTTC.

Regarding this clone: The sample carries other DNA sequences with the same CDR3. The CDR3 reads CSVERGTDTQYF. CDR3 DNA: TGCAGCGTTGAACGGGGCACAGATACGCAGTATTTT. The J gene is TRBJ2-3, the V gene TRBV29-1, with no clear D. The germline V gene has CDR1 SQVTM and CDR2 ANQGSEA. The CDR3 extends over 12 amino acids. V was pared by 2 bases and J by 1 base, with 4 bases between.

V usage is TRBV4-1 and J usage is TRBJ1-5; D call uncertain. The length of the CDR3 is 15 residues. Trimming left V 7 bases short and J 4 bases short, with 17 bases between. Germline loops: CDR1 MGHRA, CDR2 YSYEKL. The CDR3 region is CASTPGGGQNQPQHF. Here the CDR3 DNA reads TGCGCCAGCACCCCCGGCGGAGGGCAGAATCAGCCCCAGCATTTT.

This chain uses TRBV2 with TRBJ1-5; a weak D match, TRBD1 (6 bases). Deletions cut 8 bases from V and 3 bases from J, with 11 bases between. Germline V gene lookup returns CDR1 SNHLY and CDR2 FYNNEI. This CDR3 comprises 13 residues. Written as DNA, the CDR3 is TGTGCCAGCTCCGGACAGTCCAATCAGCCCCAGCATTTT. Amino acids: CASSGQSNQPQHF.

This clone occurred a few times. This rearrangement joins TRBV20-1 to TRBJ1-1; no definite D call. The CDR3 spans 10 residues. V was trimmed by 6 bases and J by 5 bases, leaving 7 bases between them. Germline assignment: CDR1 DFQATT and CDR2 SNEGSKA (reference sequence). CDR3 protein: CSAGRTEAFF. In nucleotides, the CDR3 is TGCAGTGCAGGGAGGACTGAAGCTTTCTTT.

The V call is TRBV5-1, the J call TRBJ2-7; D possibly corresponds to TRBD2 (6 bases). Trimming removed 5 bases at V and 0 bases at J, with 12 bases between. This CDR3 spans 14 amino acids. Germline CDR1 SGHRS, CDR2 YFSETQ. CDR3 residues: CASSHPGSSYEQYF. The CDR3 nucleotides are TGCGCCAGCAGTCACCCCGGGAGCTCCTACGAGCAGTACTTC.

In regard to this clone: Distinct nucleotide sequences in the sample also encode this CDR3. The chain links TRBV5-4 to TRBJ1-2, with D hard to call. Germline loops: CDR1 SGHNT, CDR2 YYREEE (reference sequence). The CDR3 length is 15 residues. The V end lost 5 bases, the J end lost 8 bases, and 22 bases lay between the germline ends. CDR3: CASRIERPVGSGYTF. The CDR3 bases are TGTGCCAGCAGAATTGAACGCCCAGTCGGGAGCGGCTACACCTTC.

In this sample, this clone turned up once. The DNA for the CDR3 is TGTGCCAGCAGCGTAGAGCCGGCAGATACGCAGTATTTT. Translation gives CASSVEPADTQYF. The chain joins TRBV9 to TRBJ2-3; D is uncertain. The CDR3 runs 13 residues. Trimming stripped 0 bases from V and 4 bases from J, with 6 bases between. Germline V CDR1 and CDR2: SGDLS, YYNGEE.

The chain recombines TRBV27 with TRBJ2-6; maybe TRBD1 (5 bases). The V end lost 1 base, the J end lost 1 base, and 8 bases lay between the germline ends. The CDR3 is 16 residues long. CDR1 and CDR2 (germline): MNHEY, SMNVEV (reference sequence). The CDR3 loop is CASSLLGVSGANVLTF. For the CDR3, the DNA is TGTGCCAGCAGTTTATTAGGGGTTTCTGGGGCCAACGTCCTGACTTTC.